Only a few counts were recorded for the clone carrying this T cell receptor beta chain. Antigen: not known. One entry per CDR3 protein results from TCRdb running MiXCR on the reads. Seen here are 150,000 or so distinct CDR3 sequences, less than 25% observed once, and the top ten hold roughly 25%. This entry comes from a study of T cell repertoires in cytomegalovirus infection. Study results and limitations: Carriage of CMV together with the relevant HLA was identifiable through cumulative public TCR beta family frequency.

The material sequenced was CD8+ T cells from cultured PBMCs, taken from culture after CMV antigen stimulation. This TCR was recovered from a human donor in good health (CMV status not recorded). Some clones in this sample may be carry-over from other donors' samples.

The CDR3, as DNA: TGCAGTGCTAGAGTCGGCCCTAGCGGGGGAATCCGGGCAGATACGCAGTATTTT. Its protein product is CSARVGPSGGIRADTQYF. V is TRBV20-1 and J is TRBJ2-3, with TRBD2 matching over 10 bases. The CDR3 consists of 18 residues. The germline V gene has CDR1 DFQATT and CDR2 SNEGSKA (reference sequence). J gave up 4 bases and V 1 base, and 14 bases lay outside the gene matches.